This T cell receptor (beta chain) is from a study of blood T cell repertoires in COVID-19. This table comes from immunoSEQ multiplex PCR, and its TCRdb copy is limited to in-frame clones, with some not included. The data hold around 220,000 clones, with 70% to 90% observed a single time. The CDR3 is 17 residues long. CDR1 is SGHVS, CDR2 FNYEAQ, per germline. Trimming took 0 bases from V and 2 from J; bases not matched to a gene: 9. The chain links TRBV7-6 to TRBJ1-2; 7 bases align to TRBD1. Sequencing was performed on PBMCs or T cells enriched from blood (not recorded which). This receptor was identified in a woman between 50 and 59 years old with acute COVID-19. This CDR3 reads CASSLAGGPPLNYGYTF. The CDR3 bases are TGTGCCAGCAGCTTAGCAGGGGGCCCACCATTGAACTATGGCTACACCTTC.